The present entry profiles one TCR beta chain with its context. Its cognate antigen is unknown. The sample belongs to a study of a mutant IDH1 vaccine in newly diagnosed glioma. Study-level background: Most patients had received both radiotherapy and temozolomide, the prior options being radiotherapy, temozolomide, or both.

Data came from immunoSEQ multiplex PCR; TCRdb stores just in-frame clones and leaves some out. The sample carries more than 60,000 clones, 74% recorded once. The time point denotes: week 35, safety follow-up. It was 300 ug of mutant IDH1 20-mer peptide that made up each vaccine dose, given with topical imiquimod. Eight vaccine injections were given to patients in weeks 1, 3, 5, 7, 11, 15, 19 and 23. The CDR3 covers 14 residues. Trimming left V 5 bases short and J 5 bases short, with 12 bases between. The germline gives CDR1 SNHLY, CDR2 FYNNEI. Whole-study findings and limits: Pseudoprogression appeared unlinked to shifts in leading peripheral T cell clonotypes.

The TCR comes from a man aged 50 to 59 with glioma. This specimen was PBMCs, taken from a glioma patient whose treatment included an IDH1 peptide vaccine. The chain employs TRBV2 and TRBJ2-2; no clear D. CDR3 amino acids: CASSLGPSTGELFF. DNA of the CDR3: TGTGCCAGCAGTCTCGGACCTTCGACCGGGGAGCTGTTTTTT.